What follows are 10 T cell receptor beta chains derived from one specimen sequenced in a study of glioma-infiltrating T cells after dendritic cell vaccination. TCRdb's copy holds only in-frame clones and misses some; the assay was immunoSEQ multiplex PCR. The sample yields some 90,000 clones, 75% to 90% seen once. Documented time point: after dendritic cell vaccination, including at tumor progression/relapse. Source: blood, taken after dendritic cell vaccination. The receptor set was obtained from a human donor with glioblastoma.

The chain is built from TRBV2 and TRBJ2-1, with D tentatively TRBD2 (6 bases). The CDR3 spans 13 residues. Germline lookup yields CDR1 SNHLY and CDR2 FYNNEI. Trimming cost V 10 bases and J 5 bases, with 15 bases left between them. CDR3 DNA: TGTGCCACCCGGGACTGGACTAACAATGAGCAGTTCTTC. Translation gives CATRDWTNNEQFF.

The chain links TRBV25-1 to TRBJ2-3, with a weak D call TRBD1 (5 bases). Germline V gene data show CDR1 as MGHDK and CDR2 as SYGVNS. This CDR3 comprises 14 residues. Trimming removed 3 bases at V and 3 bases at J, with 10 bases between. This chain's CDR3 is CASSDAGKTDTQYF. The CDR3 nucleotides are TGTGCCAGCAGTGATGCAGGGAAAACAGATACGCAGTATTTT. Variable domain in full (rest from reference TRBV25-1 and TRBJ2-3): EADIYQTPRYLVIGTGKKITLECSQTMGHDKMYWYQQDPGMELHLIHYSYGVNSTEKGDLSSESTVSRIRTEHFPLTLESARPSHTSQYLCASSDAGKTDTQYFGPGTRLTVL.

This clone was counted a single time. The chain links TRBV5-3 to TRBJ2-7, with a possible D match to TRBD2 (7 bases). TRBV5-3 is noted as an ORF with a role that remains uncertain. Deletions cut 1 base from V and 2 bases from J, with 10 bases between. The CDR3 spans 14 residues. Written as DNA, the CDR3 is TGTGCCAGAAGCTTGACGCGGGGGCCCTACGAGCAGTACGTC. It translates to CARSLTRGPYEQYV.

The chain employs TRBV7-9 and TRBJ1-2; 7 bases are shared with TRBD1. Germline V gene sequence: CDR1 SEHNR, CDR2 FQNEAQ (reference sequence). The CDR3 loop spans 12 amino acids. V shed 4 bases and J 5 bases; nucleotides not matched to a gene: 1. The CDR3 sequence: CASSSGQYGYTF. The CDR3, as DNA: TGTGCCAGCAGCTCGGGACAGTATGGCTACACCTTC.

J is TRBJ1-3 and V is TRBV6-1, with D possibly being TRBD1 (6 bases). The CDR3 totals 14 residues. V lost 5 bases and J lost 4, with 12 bases in between. Germline CDR1 MNHNS, CDR2 SASEGT. The CDR3 DNA is TGTGCCAGCAGTTCCCCTGACAGGGGAAACACCATATATTTT. It codes for CASSSPDRGNTIYF.

The gene calls are TRBV2 and TRBJ1-2; D might be TRBD1 (6 bases). Trimming stripped 10 bases from V and 2 bases from J, with 11 bases between. Per germline, CDR1 SNHLY and CDR2 FYNNEI. CDR3 length: 12 residues. The CDR3 loop reads CATRTDNYGYTF. CDR3 sequence (DNA): TGTGCCACCAGGACAGACAACTATGGCTACACCTTC. The variable domain in full, completed from reference TRBV2 and TRBJ1-2, reads EPEVTQTPSHQVTQMGQEVILRCVPISNHLYFYWYRQILGQKVEFLVSFYNNEISEKSEIFDDQFSVERPDGSNFTLKIRSTKLEDSAMYFCATRTDNYGYTFGSGTRLTVV.

Comments on this clone: The sample contains more than one DNA sequence encoding this CDR3. The rearrangement uses TRBV13 and TRBJ1-3; D not resolved. CDR1 and CDR2 from the germline V gene are PRHDT and FYEKMQ (reference sequence). The CDR3 consists of 16 residues. The V end lost 3 bases, the J end lost 8 bases, and 20 bases lay between the germline ends. This CDR3 is CASSLGRPSLADTIYF. The CDR3 region has the DNA TGTGCCAGCAGCTTGGGCCGTCCGTCCCTAGCGGACACCATATATTTT.

The rearrangement uses TRBV5-5 and TRBJ2-7; tentatively, D is TRBD2 (6 bases). Per the germline V gene, CDR1 is SGHKS and CDR2 is YYEKEE (reference sequence). This CDR3 is 15 amino acids long. Trimming shortened V by 6 bases and J by 7 bases, and 23 bases separated the two germline ends. The CDR3 nucleotides are TGTGCCAGCACCCTAAGCTTATCGGGGGTTGGGGAGCAGTACTTC. Encoded protein: CASTLSLSGVGEQYF.

The chain combines TRBV29-1 with TRBJ2-2, with D possibly being TRBD1 (7 bases). CDR1 is SQVTM, CDR2 ANQGSEA, per germline. The CDR3 is made up of 14 amino acids. V lost 6 bases and J lost 2, with 13 bases in between. The CDR3 DNA reads TGCAGCGTGACAGGGACTGTCAACACCGGGGAGCTGTTTTTT. Protein: CSVTGTVNTGELFF.

This chain uses TRBV6-6 with TRBJ2-1, with D uncertain. The CDR3 consists of 12 residues. Germline CDR1 is MNHNY and CDR2 is SVGAGI (reference sequence). With 6 bases removed from V and 7 bases from J, the gap between germline ends came to 10 bases. The CDR3 loop is CASSPARNEQFF. In DNA form, the CDR3 reads TGTGCCAGCAGCCCGGCGCGGAATGAGCAGTTCTTC.